The present TCR beta chain was sequenced within a study of cytomegalovirus exposure and HLA in healthy donors. For the study at large: The use of the same platform for the 90 to 150 validation repertoires and the roughly 700 first-cohort repertoires was reported by a later analysis. Study-wide findings and caveats: It was reportedly the case that the classifier diagnosed cytomegalovirus status with high specificity and sensitivity. TCR beta chains numbering some 150 were designated cytomegalovirus-associated. Rarity marked most TCR sequences, yet some public TCRs occurred in many donors.

To note about this clone: The antigen remains undetermined.

Deletions cut 7 bases from V and 1 base from J, with 15 bases between. The germline CDR1 and CDR2 sequences are SGHRS and YFSETQ. The CDR3 sequence is 15 residues long. Sequencing used immunoSEQ multiplex PCR; TCRdb keeps in-frame clones, though not all of them. Altogether about 340,000 clones are present, more than 80% being singletons, with the ten largest covering 0.65% to 0.85%. Sequencing input: PBMCs. This sequence joins TRBV5-1 and TRBJ2-1; D possibly corresponds to TRBD1 (6 bases). The receptor was isolated from a young woman in good health and CMV-seronegative. CDR3 in DNA: TGCGCCAGCCGGGCCGAGACAGGATCCTACAATGAGCAGTTCTTC. This codes for CASRAETGSYNEQFF.